The following is a TCR beta chain sequence with its context. What it recognizes is unknown. The entry originates in a study of blood T cells in healthy people across ages. Study observations and caveats: Donor CMV status was unknown, possibly confounding expanded clonotype changes. Significant beta diversity loss was already apparent by age approximately 36, declining roughly linearly.

This CDR3 is built from 15 residues. Trimming cost V 1 base and J 4 bases; bases outside gene matches: 3. The germline V gene has CDR1 SGHRS and CDR2 YFSETQ. Through a sample-barcoded 5' primer and a J-beta primer mix, a second PCR was run for roughly 6 to 12 cycles. One entry per CDR3 protein, called by TCRdb with MiXCR from the 5' RACE reads. The table shows about 840,000 distinct CDR3 sequences, with about 29% occurring only once. These same data were also listed under a study on T cells of mothers and their children. As that study records: Overlap in related mother-child pairs always slightly exceeded unrelated pairs, never significantly.

Sequences were obtained from blood. This chain links TRBV5-1 with TRBJ2-1, with 9 positions matching TRBD1. This clonotype was obtained from a middle-aged woman in good health. The CDR3 loop reads CASSLMGQGYNEQFF. The CDR3 DNA reads as TGCGCCAGCAGCTTGATGGGACAGGGATACAATGAGCAGTTCTTC.